This TCR beta chain appears in the sequencing data of a study of radiotherapy plus CTLA-4 blockade in lung cancer. Sequencing used immunoSEQ multiplex PCR; TCRdb keeps in-frame clones, though not all of them. The sample lists 70,000 to 95,000 clones, roughly four fifths occurring once. This clonotype originated in a human donor with non-small cell lung cancer that progressed on radiotherapy plus ipilimumab. Sequencing used peripheral blood, obtained from a patient treated with radiotherapy plus ipilimumab.

CDR3 residues: CASSQLTSGRSPGQYF. In DNA form, the CDR3 reads TGCGCCAGCAGCCAACTTACTAGCGGGAGGTCCCCCGGGCAGTACTTC. V is TRBV4-1 and J is TRBJ2-7, with TRBD2 identical over 12 bases. The CDR3 consists of 16 residues. The germline CDR1 and CDR2 sequences are MGHRA and YSYEKL. After removal of 2 bases from V and 9 bases from J, the junction contained 11 bases not matched to a gene.